This TCR beta chain was obtained from a study of blood T cell repertoires in COVID-19 (dated by TCRdb to the early 2020s). Regarding the research as a whole: Samples from collaborators originated in the United States, Italy and Spain and spanned both the acute and convalescent phases of COVID-19. The material from the prospective study consisted of cDNA or gDNA derived from T cells, B-cell-depleted T cells, or PBMCs. Deeply sampled blood TCRbeta repertoires from subjects exposed to, actively infected with, or recovered from COVID-19 were included in the dataset. The repertoires were made available in a free public database intended to serve as a resource for research on the immune response to SARS-CoV-2. The samples were drawn from the first 160 participants of the ongoing ImmuneRACE study and from over 950 subjects provided by 6 global collaborators. A de-identified subject ID, COVID-19 status, age in years and sex were almost always included in the sample metadata. Where available, HLA class I and class II types were obtained from metadata supplied by the sample provider rather than from assay-based typing. Beyond this particular receptor, the publication reports: The quantity of clinical and demographic metadata differed by source and by participant and was supplied without curation.

As concerns this clone: Its antigen target is currently unknown. No base quality values were provided; no much bigger clone lies one nucleotide off.

Collaborating institutions collected whole blood in K2EDTA tubes following their own protocols. For TCRbeta analysis, collaborators shipped samples in one of three forms: frozen whole blood, isolated PBMCs, or DNA extracted from either of those sample types. The immunoSEQ Assay, a bias-controlled multiplex PCR, was used to amplify TCRbeta CDR3 regions from genomic DNA. Per the original workflow: The number of nucleated cells in each sample was estimated by amplification of reference gene primers within the assay. To quantify the absolute abundance of each unique TCRbeta CDR3 rearrangement, sequence reads were collapsed and filtered. For each sample, productive Simpson clonality was calculated as the square root of Simpson's diversity index across productive rearrangements. Here the immuneACCESS table is served through TCRdb, limited to in-frame sequences with V and J called. Missing clones are a known gap in these copies; in checked studies unresolved V genes cover under half, and the rest lacks a known reason. V, J and clone size are taken as reported in that table, and D and trimming were inferred from the DNA itself. Recorded for this sample are roughly 70,000 clones; roughly nine tenths of them occurred a single time. Approximately 8.9% of the sample comes from the top ten.

CDR1 and CDR2 are read off the germline V gene as SNHLY and FYNNEI. The CDR3 runs 14 residues from the cysteine to the phenylalanine. Only CDR3 DNA remains: 42 bases, in frame from the first base. V gives up 4 bases and J gives up 4 bases, and the segment between their germline ends measures 11 bases. The receptor's source is an elderly man with acute or convalescent COVID-19. The rearranged chain carries TRBV2 and TRBJ1-5, with no D gene named confidently. What was sequenced was peripheral blood. The DNA sequence follows: TGTGCCAGCAGTGCAGAACAGATTAATCAGCCCCAGCATTTT. Its translation is CASSAEQINQPQHF. Reference TRBV2 and TRBJ1-5 proteins supply the regions before and after the CDR3; the full variable domain is: EPEVTQTPSHQVTQMGQEVILRCVPISNHLYFYWYRQILGQKVEFLVSFYNNEISEKSEIFDDQFSVERPDGSNFTLKIRSTKLEDSAMYFCASSAEQINQPQHFGDGTRLSIL.